These 5 T cell receptor beta chains were all obtained from the same sample, sequenced in a study of blood T cell repertoires in COVID-19. The assay was immunoSEQ multiplex PCR, and TCRdb's table has in-frame clones only and misses some. The sample shows approximately 300,000 clones, 85% to 90% of them seen only once. The sample consisted of PBMCs or T cells enriched from blood (not recorded which). The receptor source for this set is a woman aged 18-29 years who had recovered from COVID-19.

The chain combines TRBV9 with TRBJ2-3, with D unclear. Looked up from germline, CDR1 is SGDLS and CDR2 is YYNGEE. CDR3 length: 13 residues. V was cut by 2 bases and J by 0 bases, with 4 bases left in between. The CDR3 sequence: CASSVGSTDTQYF. DNA for the CDR3: TGTGCCAGCAGCGTCGGTAGCACAGATACGCAGTATTTT.

The CDR3 region is CASSEARMSGGAGDTQYF. The DNA of the CDR3 is TGTGCCAGCAGTGAAGCGAGAATGAGCGGGGGGGCCGGGGATACGCAGTATTTT. V and J are TRBV6-1 and TRBJ2-3, with 10 bases identical to TRBD2. Germline V lookup: CDR1 MNHNS, CDR2 SASEGT. Trimming removed 0 bases from V and 6 bases from J; junction bases left unmatched: 12. This CDR3 region has 18 residues.

This chain connects TRBV4-2 to TRBJ2-3; a weak D match, TRBD1 (5 bases). The CDR3 totals 16 residues. V was trimmed by 2 bases and J by 4 bases, leaving 16 bases between them. Germline assignment: CDR1 LGHNA and CDR2 YNFKEQ. Here the CDR3 DNA reads TGTGCCAGCAGCCAAATATCGCTAGGGGCTTCAGATACGCAGTATTTT. Translation gives CASSQISLGASDTQYF.

The J gene is TRBJ2-7, the V gene TRBV12-3 or TRBV12-4; D unresolved. The CDR3 extends over 13 amino acids. V lost 4 bases and J lost 3, with 10 bases in between. CDR3 nucleotides: TGTGCCAGCAGTTCGTGGCCTCTCTACGAGCAGTACTTC. Translated, it gives CASSSWPLYEQYF.

V gene TRBV7-6 combines with J gene TRBJ2-2; 12 bases match TRBD1. This CDR3 is built from 15 residues. From germline, CDR1 is SGHVS and CDR2 FNYEAQ. Trimming at V came to 5 bases and at J to 7 bases, leaving 5 bases not matched to a gene. CDR3 coding DNA: TGTGCCAGCAGCCTCGGGACAGGGGGCGGCGGGGAGCTGTTTTTT. Translated, it gives CASSLGTGGGGELFF.